The 16 T cell receptor beta chains in this list originate from one sample, sequenced in a study of shared clonotypes between healthy human individuals (dated by TCRdb to between 2020 and 2021). To prepare the library, the immunoSEQ multiplex PCR assay was applied. This is the immuneACCESS table as TCRdb keeps it, with only in-frame sequences that have V and J called. A part of the clones is gone; compared with another copy, unresolved V genes explain less than half, and the rest is unexplained. The sample table holds approximately 940,000 clones, of which over 60% were seen once. The ten largest clones capture over 1.3% of the sample. Sequencing was done on a sample of memory CD4+ T cells sorted from blood. The sample's cell subset or site label, in plain terms: CD45RA-negative fraction. These receptors originate from a man aged 18 to 29 in good health.

This clone was observed a handful of times. The V call is TRBV5-1, the J call TRBJ1-3; TRBD1 is a possible D gene (5 bases). Between the trimmed V and J ends, which lost 4 bases and 5 bases, there was a span of 16 bases. The CDR3 has 15 residues. The germline V gene has CDR1 SGHRS and CDR2 YFSETQ. The CDR3 nucleotides read TGCGCCAGCAGCCCGGCGGGGGAATGGAGAAACACCATATATTTT. This translates into CASSPAGEWRNTIYF.

CDR3 amino acids: CASSEAPGNMNTEAFF. The CDR3 nucleotides read TGTGCCAGCAGTGAAGCGCCAGGTAACATGAACACTGAAGCTTTCTTT. This rearrangement joins TRBV6-1 to TRBJ1-1; unclear D gene. Trimming took off 0 bases at V and 0 bases at J, with 11 bases between the two ends. CDR1 and CDR2 from the germline V gene are MNHNS and SASEGT. The CDR3 contains 16 residues.

The V and J genes are TRBV9 and TRBJ2-3; no definite D call. The germline V and J ends were trimmed by 0 bases and 0 bases, with 8 bases remaining between them. CDR1 SGDLS and CDR2 YYNGEE come from the germline V gene. The CDR3 has 15 amino acids. This chain's CDR3 is CASSVVGSSTDTQYF. The CDR3 DNA reads as TGTGCCAGCAGCGTAGTCGGATCTAGCACAGATACGCAGTATTTT.

The V gene is TRBV5-6, the J gene TRBJ2-7; TRBD1 matches at 7 bases. Germline loops: CDR1 SGHDT, CDR2 YYEEEE. Losses at the gene ends were 3 bases for V and 3 bases for J; bases not matched to a gene: 3. The CDR3 is 13 amino acids. The CDR3 sequence: CASSWDRNYEQYF. In nucleotides, the CDR3 is TGTGCCAGCAGCTGGGACAGAAACTACGAGCAGTACTTC.

The V gene is TRBV11-2, the J gene TRBJ2-7, with D tentatively TRBD2 (5 bases). V was pared by 0 bases and J by 6 bases, with 18 bases between. The CDR3 contains 16 residues. Germline V CDR1 and CDR2: SGHAT, FQNNGV. In DNA, the CDR3 is TGTGCCAGCAGCTTAGATTATTCTAGCCACCCGGTCGAGCAGTACTTC. It translates to CASSLDYSSHPVEQYF.

The genes are TRBV4-2 and TRBJ2-5; the D gene is possibly TRBD1 (5 bases). The germline gives CDR1 LGHNA, CDR2 YNFKEQ. The V gene lost 2 bases and the J gene lost 0 bases, with 16 bases spanning the gap. The CDR3 length is 17 residues. The DNA for the CDR3 is TGTGCCAGCAGCCAATTCCATGGACAACCTTACCAAGAGACCCAGTACTTC. Its translation is CASSQFHGQPYQETQYF.

This chain connects TRBV10-1 to TRBJ2-2, with D possibly matching TRBD1 (6 bases). The CDR3 spans 14 residues. The germline V and J ends were trimmed by 6 bases and 1 base, with 9 bases remaining between them. CDR1 and CDR2 from the germline V gene are WNHNN and SYGVQD (reference sequence). CDR3 in amino acids: CASSPGQNTGELFF. The CDR3 DNA sequence: TGCGCCAGCAGCCCGGGACAGAACACCGGGGAGCTGTTTTTT.

The V gene is TRBV30, the J gene TRBJ2-7; no firm D call. This CDR3 contains 12 residues. Germline V gives CDR1 GTSNPN, CDR2 SVGIG (reference sequence). V was trimmed by 4 bases and J by 1 base, leaving 8 bases between them. Written as DNA, the CDR3 is TGTGCCTGGAATGTAGGGTCCTACGAGCAGTACTTC. It specifies CAWNVGSYEQYF.

The rearrangement links TRBV5-4 to TRBJ2-5; D is uncertain. The CDR3 contains 14 residues. The germline gives CDR1 SGHNT, CDR2 YYREEE (reference sequence). With 4 bases removed from V and 5 bases from J, the gap between germline ends came to 15 bases. CDR3 amino acids: CASSMDGPIETQYF. The CDR3 DNA reads as TGTGCCAGCAGCATGGATGGGCCGATTGAGACCCAGTACTTC.

Only a few counts were recorded for this clone. This chain uses TRBV6-5 with TRBJ1-5; D not certain. The CDR3 extends over 14 amino acids. The V end lost 6 bases, the J end lost 0 bases, and 9 bases lay between the germline ends. Germline CDR1 is MNHEY and CDR2 is SVGAGI. Written as DNA, the CDR3 is TGTGCCAGCAGGGTCCACGTTAGCAATCAGCCCCAGCATTTT. The encoded protein is CASRVHVSNQPQHF.

About this clone itself: In the same sample, other DNA sequences code for this CDR3. CDR3 DNA: TGTGCCAGCTCACCAACAGGGGGCACAGATACGCAGTATTTT. Translation gives CASSPTGGTDTQYF. The chain is built from TRBV18 and TRBJ2-3; 7 bases are a match to TRBD1. CDR1 is KGHSH and CDR2 is LQKENI in the germline V gene. The V gene end was trimmed by 2 bases and the J gene end by 1 base; junction bases not matched to a gene: 0. This CDR3 region has 14 residues.

This chain joins TRBV4-2 and TRBJ2-5; D not certain. The CDR3 totals 14 residues. Germline CDR1 is LGHNA and CDR2 is YNFKEQ. The V end was cut by 0 bases, the J end by 4 bases, with 9 bases between. The CDR3 nucleotides are TGTGCCAGCAGCCAAGATTTAACAGTAGAGACCCAGTACTTC. Translated: CASSQDLTVETQYF.

The chain uses TRBV28 and TRBJ1-5; D uncertain. V was cut by 3 bases and J by 3 bases, with 12 bases left in between. Germline CDR1 is MDHEN and CDR2 is SYDVKM. The CDR3 loop spans 15 amino acids. CDR3 in amino acids: CASSLIEGYNQPQHF. The CDR3 DNA is TGTGCCAGCAGTTTGATTGAGGGTTACAATCAGCCCCAGCATTTT.

The V and J genes are TRBV30 and TRBJ2-7, with 7 bases aligning to TRBD2. CDR1 GTSNPN and CDR2 SVGIG come from the germline V gene (reference sequence). The junction had 7 bases not matched to a gene; V was cut back by 2 bases and J by 3 bases. The length of the CDR3 is 14 residues. CDR3 amino acids: CAWSITGGGYEQYF. The CDR3 DNA reads as TGTGCCTGGAGTATCACAGGCGGGGGCTACGAGCAGTACTTC.

This sequence joins TRBV11-2 and TRBJ1-4; 8 nucleotides align to TRBD1. The CDR3 length is 16 residues. V gave up 5 bases and J gave up 0 bases; unmatched junction bases: 5. CDR1 and CDR2 (germline): SGHAT, FQNNGV. The CDR3 loop reads CASSLMTGATNEKLFF. CDR3 nucleotides: TGTGCCAGCAGCCTTATGACAGGGGCAACTAATGAAAAACTGTTTTTT.

To note about this clone: This specimen includes other DNA sequences encoding the same CDR3. The V and J genes are TRBV7-2 and TRBJ2-7; 11 positions match TRBD2. With V trimmed by 5 bases and J by 4 bases, 4 bases remained unmatched. Germline-derived CDR1 and CDR2 are SGHTA and FQGNSA. The length of the CDR3 is 14 residues. The CDR3 reads CASSPGLAVYEQYF. Written as DNA, the CDR3 is TGTGCCAGCAGCCCGGGACTAGCGGTGTACGAGCAGTACTTC. The full variable domain, its missing parts supplied by reference TRBV7-2 and TRBJ2-7, is GAGVSQSPSNKVTEKGKDVELRCDPISGHTALYWYRQSLGQGLEFLIYFQGNSAPDKSGLPSDRFSAERTGGSVSTLTIQRTQQEDSAVYLCASSPGLAVYEQYFGPGTRLTVT.